What follows are 32 T cell receptor beta chains derived from one specimen sequenced in a study of T-cell memory formation after mild COVID-19. TCRdb re-derived calls from the 5' RACE reads in MiXCR, one entry per CDR3 protein. This sample has almost 550,000 distinct CDR3 sequences, with 20% found just once. The specimen sequenced was PBMCs or a T cell subset sorted from them (not recorded which). These receptors were taken from an adult woman who had mild COVID-19 (a few samples of this study predate the infection). Cell type and time point are not known.

The chain employs TRBV6-5 and TRBJ2-1, with D perhaps matching TRBD1 (5 bases). V was pared by 7 bases and J by 2 bases, with 9 bases between. CDR3 size: 13 residues. Germline CDR1 reads MNHEY; CDR2 reads SVGAGI. CDR3 loop: CASKKTAYNEQFF. The CDR3 nucleotides read TGTGCCAGCAAAAAGACAGCCTACAATGAGCAGTTCTTC.

In this sample, this clonotype turned up a few times. This chain joins TRBV2 and TRBJ2-2; no definite D call. V was clipped by 6 bases and J by 0 bases, with 8 bases between them. CDR3 size: 14 residues. Germline values: CDR1 SNHLY, CDR2 FYNNEI. The CDR3 is CASRVGANTGELFF. The CDR3 DNA is TGTGCCAGCAGGGTCGGAGCGAACACCGGGGAGCTGTTTTTT.

The chain carries TRBV29-1 and TRBJ1-1; maybe TRBD1 (6 bases). The germline V gene has CDR1 SQVTM and CDR2 ANQGSEA. The V end was cut by 7 bases, the J end by 1 base, with 7 bases between. This CDR3 has 11 amino acids. In DNA, the CDR3 is TGCAGCGCGGGACAGAACACTGAAGCTTTCTTT. Its translation is CSAGQNTEAFF.

The genes are TRBV28 and TRBJ2-3; D is possibly TRBD2 (7 bases). The length of the CDR3 is 15 residues. Germline loops: CDR1 MDHEN, CDR2 SYDVKM. With 3 bases removed from V and 3 bases from J, the gap between germline ends came to 13 bases. CDR3 loop: CASSFGGARTDTQYF. Here the CDR3 DNA reads TGTGCCAGCAGTTTTGGGGGGGCGCGGACAGATACGCAGTATTTT.

The rearrangement links TRBV20-1 to TRBJ1-5; D is undetermined. V was cut by 3 bases and J by 6 bases, with 9 bases left in between. This CDR3 comprises 12 residues. Germline loops: CDR1 DFQATT, CDR2 SNEGSKA (reference sequence). CDR3 DNA sequence: TGCAGTGCTAGCTTGCTCGCTCAGCCCCAGCATTTT. Translated: CSASLLAQPQHF.

This clonotype was picked up one time. A junction end diverges from the germline sequence, so it may reflect a read error. V and J are TRBV14 and TRBJ2-7; a weak D match, TRBD1 (6 bases). In germline, CDR1 is SGHDN, CDR2 FVKESK. The CDR3 runs to 14 residues. CDR3 DNA: TGTGCCAGCAGCCTGTACAGGGATAGTCGCGAGCACTACTTC. The encoded protein is CASSLYRDSREHYF. Looking up the rest from reference TRBV14 and TRBJ2-7 gives the full variable domain: EAGVTQFPSHSVIEKGQTVTLRCDPISGHDNLYWYRRVMGKEIKFLLHFVKESKQDESGMPNNRFLAERTGGTYSTLKVQPAELEDSGVYFCASSLYRDSREHYFGPGTRLTVT.

This clonotype was seen only a few times. The chain uses TRBV30 and TRBJ2-7, with 8 bases lining up with TRBD2. Trimming at V came to 3 bases and at J to 4 bases, leaving 5 bases not matched to a gene. This CDR3 is built from 13 residues. From germline, CDR1 is GTSNPN and CDR2 SVGIG (reference sequence). The CDR3 here is CAWSGRAGYEQYF. The CDR3 DNA is TGTGCCTGGAGCGGGAGGGCCGGTTACGAGCAGTACTTC.

This clonotype has a count of ten or more. V usage is TRBV12-3 or TRBV12-4 and J usage is TRBJ2-7, with a tentative D call TRBD2 (6 bases). The V and J ends lost 3 bases and 2 bases respectively, with 14 bases between them. The CDR3 loop spans 15 amino acids. In DNA form, the CDR3 reads TGTGCCAGCAGTTTGGTTAGCGGAAGTCCCTACGAGCAGTACTTC. It is translated as CASSLVSGSPYEQYF.

This clonotype showed up just a few times. A junction end diverges from the germline sequence, so it may reflect a read error. This chain joins TRBV12-3 or TRBV12-4 and TRBJ2-2, with TRBD2 matching over 8 bases. This CDR3 contains 11 residues. The CDR3 loop reads CQREKTGELFF. CDR3 sequence (DNA): TGCCAGCGGGAGAAAACCGGGGAGCTGTTTTTT.

This clonotype came up a few times. The chain combines TRBV20-1 with TRBJ2-1; 13 bases are a match to TRBD2. The CDR3 runs 15 residues. Germline values: CDR1 DFQATT, CDR2 SNEGSKA (reference sequence). Trimming took 0 bases from V and 7 from J; bases not matched to a gene: 3. The chain's CDR3 is CSAREGTSGENEQFF. The CDR3 nucleotides are TGCAGTGCTAGAGAGGGGACTAGCGGGGAAAATGAGCAGTTCTTC.

This clonotype was seen more than once but under ten times. The chain couples TRBV4-2 to TRBJ2-5, with 7 bases aligning to TRBD1. The CDR3 has 17 amino acids. CDR1 LGHNA and CDR2 YNFKEQ come from the germline V gene. Losses at the gene ends were 2 bases for V and 1 base for J; bases not matched to a gene: 10. CDR3 nucleotides: TGTGCCAGCAGCCAAAGAGGGCGGACAGGCCTCCAAGAGACCCAGTACTTC. Its translation is CASSQRGRTGLQETQYF.

This rearrangement joins TRBV11-2 to TRBJ2-1, with D hard to call. There are 11 residues in the CDR3. CDR1 and CDR2 (germline): SGHAT, FQNNGV. Between the trimmed V and J ends, which lost 3 bases and 15 bases, there was a span of 12 bases. This CDR3 reads CASSFGRRLFF. CDR3 coding DNA: TGTGCCAGCAGCTTCGGTCGACGGTTGTTCTTC. Using reference TRBV11-2 and TRBJ2-1 for the parts outside the CDR3, the full variable domain is EAGVAQSPRYKIIEKRQSVAFWCNPISGHATLYWYQQILGQGPKLLIQFQNNGVVDDSQLPKDRFSAERLKGVDSTLKIQPAKLEDSAVYLCASSFGRRLFFGPGTRLTVL.

This rearrangement joins TRBV7-9 to TRBJ2-3; unclear D gene. V lost 4 bases and J lost 0, with 11 bases in between. The CDR3 contains 15 residues. CDR1 and CDR2 (germline): SEHNR, FQNEAQ (reference sequence). CDR3 region: CASSSLETSTDTQYF. CDR3 in DNA: TGTGCCAGCAGCTCACTGGAGACGAGCACAGATACGCAGTATTTT.

The gene calls are TRBV9 and TRBJ2-1; no clear D. The CDR3 sequence is 16 residues long. The V end was cut by 4 bases, the J end by 0 bases, with 14 bases between. The V gene's germline CDR1 is SGDLS and CDR2 YYNGEE. DNA of the CDR3: TGTGCCAGCAGCCCCGCAGCGACCGGCTCCTACAATGAGCAGTTCTTC. Amino acid sequence: CASSPAATGSYNEQFF.

Many counts were recorded for this clonotype. The DNA for the CDR3 is TGTGCCAGCAGTGAGGCAGACCCTCCTGGCAATGAGCAGTTCTTC. Translating it yields CASSEADPPGNEQFF. V and J are TRBV6-4 and TRBJ2-1; no clear D. CDR1 and CDR2 from the germline V gene are MRHNA and SNTAGT. This CDR3 comprises 15 residues. The V end lost 3 bases, the J end lost 6 bases, and 15 bases lay between the germline ends.

The V and J genes are TRBV7-2 and TRBJ2-7; 7 nucleotides line up with TRBD2. CDR1 is SGHTA and CDR2 is FQGNSA in the germline V gene. Germline trimming cut 7 bases from V and 2 bases from J; bases unmatched to any gene: 8. CDR3 length: 14 residues. This CDR3 reads CASTPSGGTYEQYF. The CDR3 DNA sequence: TGTGCCAGCACCCCTAGCGGAGGTACCTACGAGCAGTACTTC.

This clonotype was detected only a few times. The chain couples TRBV24-1 to TRBJ2-1, with D unresolved. CDR1 and CDR2 from the germline V gene are KGHDR and SFDVKD. Trimming removed 1 base at V and 2 bases at J, with 8 bases between. The CDR3 loop spans 15 amino acids. CDR3 sequence: CATSDFSGPYNEQFF. The CDR3 DNA reads TGTGCCACCAGTGATTTCTCTGGACCCTACAATGAGCAGTTCTTC.

The sample holds a few counts of this clonotype. The chain links TRBV21-1 to TRBJ2-1. TRBV21-1 is deemed a pseudogene. The CDR3 length is 18 residues. The CDR3 DNA reads TGTGCCAGCAGCAGTTCGTCGGCATTAAGAAACTCCTACAATGAGCAGTTCTTC. This encodes CASSSSSALRNSYNEQFF.

The J gene is TRBJ2-4, the V gene TRBV10-3, with D possibly called TRBD1 or TRBD2 (5 bases each). Trimming took off 2 bases at V and 2 bases at J, with 19 bases between the two ends. The CDR3 is made up of 18 amino acids. Germline assignment: CDR1 ENHRY and CDR2 SYGVKD. Here the CDR3 DNA reads TGTGCCATCAGTGAGCCGACGAGGGACGGGTCGACCAAAAACATTCAGTACTTC. Protein sequence: CAISEPTRDGSTKNIQYF.

The chain combines TRBV18 with TRBJ2-1; D not certain. Germline V gene lookup returns CDR1 KGHSH and CDR2 LQKENI. V lost 5 bases and J lost 8, with 13 bases in between. This CDR3 region has 13 residues. The CDR3 protein is CASSGSSPDEQFF. CDR3 coding DNA: TGTGCCAGCTCAGGGTCGAGCCCGGATGAGCAGTTCTTC.

This clonotype was seen a single time. V and J are TRBV6-5 and TRBJ1-2; no firm D call. The CDR3 loop spans 14 amino acids. V dropped 0 bases and J dropped 8 bases, with 13 bases sitting between them. Germline values: CDR1 MNHEY, CDR2 SVGAGI. CDR3 protein: CASSYSTGDYGYTF. In DNA form, the CDR3 reads TGTGCCAGCAGTTACTCAACTGGGGATTACGGCTACACCTTC.

This clonotype has only a few counts. CDR3 protein: CATRGAGGYDEQFF. As DNA, the CDR3 is TGTGCCACCAGAGGTGCGGGGGGGTACGATGAGCAGTTCTTC. This sequence joins TRBV24-1 and TRBJ2-1; 9 positions match TRBD2. Germline trimming cut 7 bases from V and 8 bases from J; bases unmatched to any gene: 8. There are 14 residues in the CDR3. Germline-derived CDR1 and CDR2 are KGHDR and SFDVKD.

The chain links TRBV20-1 to TRBJ1-2; D unresolved. This CDR3 contains 13 residues. Trimming removed 3 bases at V and 3 bases at J, with 11 bases between. The germline CDR1 and CDR2 sequences are DFQATT and SNEGSKA (reference sequence). CDR3: CSASSQEDYGYTF. The CDR3, as DNA: TGCAGTGCTAGTTCTCAGGAGGACTATGGCTACACCTTC.

The chain joins TRBV6-1 to TRBJ2-7, with TRBD1 identical over 10 bases. The length of the CDR3 is 13 residues. Germline CDR1 is MNHNS and CDR2 is SASEGT. The junction had 1 base not matched to a gene; V was cut back by 2 bases and J by 6 bases. This CDR3 is CASSERTGGEQYF. The CDR3 DNA is TGTGCCAGCAGTGAAAGGACAGGGGGCGAGCAGTACTTC.

The gene calls are TRBV7-8 and TRBJ2-7; maybe TRBD2 (5 bases). The germline gives CDR1 SGHVS, CDR2 FQNEAQ. This CDR3 is built from 16 residues. Trimming shortened V by 1 base and J by 0 bases, and 13 bases separated the two germline ends. CDR3 protein: CASSLVGGRSSYEQYF. In DNA, the CDR3 is TGTGCCAGCAGCTTAGTTGGAGGCCGAAGCTCCTACGAGCAGTACTTC.

This clonotype has only a few counts. The gene calls are TRBV24-1 and TRBJ2-3, with D maybe TRBD2 (6 bases). CDR1 KGHDR and CDR2 SFDVKD come from the germline V gene. Trimming took off 4 bases at V and 2 bases at J, with 15 bases between the two ends. This CDR3 spans 16 amino acids. The CDR3 spells CATSEGIWTTTDTQYF. The CDR3 region has the DNA TGTGCCACCAGTGAAGGGATTTGGACTACCACAGATACGCAGTATTTT.

The chain has TRBV4-1 and TRBJ1-1; D is undetermined. The CDR3 runs to 15 residues. Germline loops: CDR1 MGHRA, CDR2 YSYEKL. Trimming removed 1 base from V and 0 bases from J, with 9 bases in between. CDR3 nucleotide sequence: TGCGCCAGCAGCCAAGGCCTCCTACTGAACACTGAAGCTTTCTTT. Its translation: CASSQGLLLNTEAFF.

This clonotype was counted only a few times. The genes are TRBV9 and TRBJ2-7; 8 bases are shared with TRBD1. The CDR3 extends over 14 amino acids. With V trimmed by 4 bases and J by 6 bases, 9 bases remained unmatched. Per the germline V gene, CDR1 is SGDLS and CDR2 is YYNGEE. CDR3 nucleotide sequence: TGTGCCAGCAGCCGCGGGACAGGCTTGTCCGAGCAGTACTTC. It translates to CASSRGTGLSEQYF.

In this sample, this clonotype turned up a few times. The chain recombines TRBV4-1 with TRBJ1-2, with TRBD1 as a possible D gene (5 bases). Per germline, CDR1 MGHRA and CDR2 YSYEKL. Trimming removed 0 bases from V and 8 bases from J, with 19 bases in between. This CDR3 contains 16 residues. The CDR3 DNA sequence: TGCGCCAGCAGCCAAGAGGTAGGGGCTCCCCCCTTGGGCTACACCTTC. Its protein product is CASSQEVGAPPLGYTF.

This chain connects TRBV12-3 or TRBV12-4 to TRBJ2-7; 10 positions agree with TRBD2. The CDR3 extends over 15 amino acids. J was trimmed by 6 bases and V by 3 bases; bases with no gene match: 8. Here the CDR3 DNA reads TGTGCCAGCAGTTTCTCTAGCGGGAGTCGCTCCGAGCAGTACTTC. This codes for CASSFSSGSRSEQYF.

The chain uses TRBV7-8 and TRBJ2-3; no clear D. Trimming stripped 1 base from V and 0 bases from J, with 8 bases between. The CDR3 is 15 amino acids. CDR1 is SGHVS and CDR2 is FQNEAQ in the germline V gene. CDR3 nucleotide sequence: TGTGCCAGCAGCTTAGAATCCCATAGCACAGATACGCAGTATTTT. Its protein product is CASSLESHSTDTQYF.

V is TRBV12-3 or TRBV12-4 and J is TRBJ1-5; D is ambiguous. Trimming cost V 3 bases and J 3 bases, with 12 bases left between them. The CDR3 covers 15 residues. CDR3 sequence: CASSFSQALNQPQHF. In nucleotides, the CDR3 is TGTGCCAGCAGTTTTTCCCAGGCCCTCAATCAGCCCCAGCATTTT.